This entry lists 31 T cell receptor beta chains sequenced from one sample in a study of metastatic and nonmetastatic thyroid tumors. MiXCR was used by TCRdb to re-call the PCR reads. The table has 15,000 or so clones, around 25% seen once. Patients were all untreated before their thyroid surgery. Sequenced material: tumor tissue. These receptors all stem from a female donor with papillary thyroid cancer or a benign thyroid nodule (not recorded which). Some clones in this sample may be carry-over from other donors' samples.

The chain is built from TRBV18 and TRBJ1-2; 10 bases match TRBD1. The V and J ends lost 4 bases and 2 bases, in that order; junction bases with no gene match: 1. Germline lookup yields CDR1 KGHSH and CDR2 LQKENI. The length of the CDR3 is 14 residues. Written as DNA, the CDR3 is TGTGCCAGCTCACTGGGACAGGGGAACTATGGCTACACCTTC. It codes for CASSLGQGNYGYTF.

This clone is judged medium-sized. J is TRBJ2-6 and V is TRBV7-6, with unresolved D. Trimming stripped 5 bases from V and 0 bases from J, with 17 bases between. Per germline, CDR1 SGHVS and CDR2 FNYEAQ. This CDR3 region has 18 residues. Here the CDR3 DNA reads TGTGCCAGCAGCCCAGGCCCCAGGACGAGCTCTGGGGCCAACGTCCTGACTTTC. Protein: CASSPGPRTSSGANVLTF. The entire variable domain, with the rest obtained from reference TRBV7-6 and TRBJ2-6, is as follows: GAGVSQSPRYKVTKRGQDVALRCDPISGHVSLYWYRQALGQGPEFLTYFNYEAQQDKSGLPNDRFSAERPEGSISTLTIQRTEQRDSAMYRCASSPGPRTSSGANVLTFGAGSRLTVL.

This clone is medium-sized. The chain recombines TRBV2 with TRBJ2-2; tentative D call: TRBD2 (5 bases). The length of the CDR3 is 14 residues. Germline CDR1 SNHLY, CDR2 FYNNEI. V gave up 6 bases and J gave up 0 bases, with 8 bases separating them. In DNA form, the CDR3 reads TGTGCCAGCAGGGACTCTTCGAACACCGGGGAGCTGTTTTTT. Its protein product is CASRDSSNTGELFF.

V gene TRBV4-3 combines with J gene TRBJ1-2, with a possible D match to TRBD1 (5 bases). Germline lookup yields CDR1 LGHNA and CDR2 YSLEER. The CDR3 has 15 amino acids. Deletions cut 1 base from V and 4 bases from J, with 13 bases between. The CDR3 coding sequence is TGCGCCAGCAGCCAAGGTCTTGGGCAGGGCTATGGCTACACCTTC. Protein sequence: CASSQGLGQGYGYTF.

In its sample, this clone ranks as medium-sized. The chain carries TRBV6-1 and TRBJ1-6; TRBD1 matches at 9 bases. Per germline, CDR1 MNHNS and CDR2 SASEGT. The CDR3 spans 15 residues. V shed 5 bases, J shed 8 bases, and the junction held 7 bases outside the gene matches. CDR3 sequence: CASSKRDRAHSPLHF. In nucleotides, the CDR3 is TGTGCCAGCAGTAAACGGGACAGGGCGCATTCACCCCTCCACTTT.

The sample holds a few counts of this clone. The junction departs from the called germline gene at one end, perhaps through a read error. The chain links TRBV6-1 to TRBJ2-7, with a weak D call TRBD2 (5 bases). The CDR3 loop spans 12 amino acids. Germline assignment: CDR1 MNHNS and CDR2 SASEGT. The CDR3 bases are TGTGCCAGCAGTGTCGGACTCTACGATCAGTACTTC. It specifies CASSVGLYDQYF.

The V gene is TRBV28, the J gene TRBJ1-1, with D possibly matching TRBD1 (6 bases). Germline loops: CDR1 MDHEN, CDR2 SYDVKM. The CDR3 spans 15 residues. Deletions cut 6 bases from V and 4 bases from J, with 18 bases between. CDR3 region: CASSLLGGRGTEAFF. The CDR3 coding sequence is TGTGCCAGCAGCCTTCTCGGGGGGCGAGGCACTGAAGCTTTCTTT.

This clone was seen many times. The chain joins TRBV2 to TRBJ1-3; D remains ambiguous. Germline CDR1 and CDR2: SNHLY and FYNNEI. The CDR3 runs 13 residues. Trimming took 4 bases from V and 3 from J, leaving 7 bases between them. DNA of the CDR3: TGTGCCAGCAGTGTGTTAGGTGGAAACACCATATATTTT. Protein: CASSVLGGNTIYF.

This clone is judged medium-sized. The CDR3 nucleotides read TGTGCCAGCAGTTCGGGACACCCGAACACTGAAGCTTTCTTT. Protein sequence: CASSSGHPNTEAFF. The gene calls are TRBV28 and TRBJ1-1, with a possible D match to TRBD1 (6 bases). In germline, CDR1 is MDHEN, CDR2 SYDVKM. The CDR3 consists of 14 residues. V lost 4 bases and J 1 base, leaving 10 bases between the germline ends.

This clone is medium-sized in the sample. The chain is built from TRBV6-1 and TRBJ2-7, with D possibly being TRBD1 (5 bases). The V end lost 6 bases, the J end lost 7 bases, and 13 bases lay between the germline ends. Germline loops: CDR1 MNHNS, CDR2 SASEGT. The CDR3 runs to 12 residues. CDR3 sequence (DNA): TGTGCCAGCAGAAATGGGGCAGGAGAGCAGTACTTC. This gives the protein CASRNGAGEQYF.

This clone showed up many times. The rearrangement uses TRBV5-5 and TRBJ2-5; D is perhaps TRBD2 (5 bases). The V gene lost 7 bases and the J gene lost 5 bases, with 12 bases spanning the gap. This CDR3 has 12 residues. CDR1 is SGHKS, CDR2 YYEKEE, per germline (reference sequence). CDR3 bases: TGTGCCAGCTTCGGGGTCGGGGAGACCCAGTACTTC. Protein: CASFGVGETQYF. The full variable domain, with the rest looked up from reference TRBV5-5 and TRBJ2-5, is DAGVTQSPTHLIKTRGQQVTLRCSPISGHKSVSWYQQVLGQGPQFIFQYYEKEERGRGNFPDRFSARQFPNYSSELNVNALLLGDSALYLCASFGVGETQYFGPGTRLLVL.

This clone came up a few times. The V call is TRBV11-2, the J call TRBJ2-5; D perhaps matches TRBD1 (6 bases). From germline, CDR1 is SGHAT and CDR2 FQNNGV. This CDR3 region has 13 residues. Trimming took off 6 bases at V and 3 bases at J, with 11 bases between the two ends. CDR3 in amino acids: CASSLQGKETQYF. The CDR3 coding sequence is TGTGCCAGCAGTTTACAGGGCAAAGAGACCCAGTACTTC. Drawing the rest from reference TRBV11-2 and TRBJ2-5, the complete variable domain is EAGVAQSPRYKIIEKRQSVAFWCNPISGHATLYWYQQILGQGPKLLIQFQNNGVVDDSQLPKDRFSAERLKGVDSTLKIQPAKLEDSAVYLCASSLQGKETQYFGPGTRLLVL.

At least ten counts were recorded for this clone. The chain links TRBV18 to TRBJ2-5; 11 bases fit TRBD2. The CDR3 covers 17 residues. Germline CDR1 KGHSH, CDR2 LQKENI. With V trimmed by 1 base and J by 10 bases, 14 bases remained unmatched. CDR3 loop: CASSPQVRSLAGGGQYF. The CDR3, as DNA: TGTGCCAGCTCACCACAAGTTCGATCCCTAGCGGGAGGTGGCCAGTACTTC.

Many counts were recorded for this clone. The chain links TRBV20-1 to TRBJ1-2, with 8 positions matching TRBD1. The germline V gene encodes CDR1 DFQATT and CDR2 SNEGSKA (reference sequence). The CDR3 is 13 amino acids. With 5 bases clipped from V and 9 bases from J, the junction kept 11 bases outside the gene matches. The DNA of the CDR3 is TGCAGTGCTGCCCTTGGACAGGGAAGGAGCTACACCTTC. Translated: CSAALGQGRSYTF.

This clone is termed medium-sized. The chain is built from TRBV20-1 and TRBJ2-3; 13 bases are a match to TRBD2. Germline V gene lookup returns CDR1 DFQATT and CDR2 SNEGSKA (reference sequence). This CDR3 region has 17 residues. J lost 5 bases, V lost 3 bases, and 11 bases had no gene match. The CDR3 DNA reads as TGCAGTGCTAGCCCATCACTAGCGGGAGGGCCCTTAGATACGCAGTATTTT. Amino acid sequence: CSASPSLAGGPLDTQYF.

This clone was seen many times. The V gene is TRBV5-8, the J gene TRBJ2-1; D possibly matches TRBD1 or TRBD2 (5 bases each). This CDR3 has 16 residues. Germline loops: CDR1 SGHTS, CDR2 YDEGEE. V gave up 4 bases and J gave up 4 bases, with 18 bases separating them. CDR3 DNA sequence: TGTGCCAGCAGCGGGGGTCTCGCCCCGCGGTACAATGAGCAGTTCTTC. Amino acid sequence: CASSGGLAPRYNEQFF.

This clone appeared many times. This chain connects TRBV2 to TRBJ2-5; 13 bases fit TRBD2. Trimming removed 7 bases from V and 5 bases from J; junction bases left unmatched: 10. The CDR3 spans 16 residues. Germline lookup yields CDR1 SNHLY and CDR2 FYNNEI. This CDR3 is CASMWTSGSSWETQYF. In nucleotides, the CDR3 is TGTGCCAGCATGTGGACTAGCGGGAGCTCTTGGGAGACCCAGTACTTC.

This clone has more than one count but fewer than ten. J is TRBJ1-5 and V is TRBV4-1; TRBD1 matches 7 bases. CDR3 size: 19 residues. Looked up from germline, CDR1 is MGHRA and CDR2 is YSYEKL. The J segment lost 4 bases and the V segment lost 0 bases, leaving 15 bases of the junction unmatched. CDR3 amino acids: CASSQDWSSATGLNQPQHF. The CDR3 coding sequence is TGCGCCAGCAGCCAAGACTGGTCCTCGGCGACAGGGTTAAATCAGCCCCAGCATTTT.

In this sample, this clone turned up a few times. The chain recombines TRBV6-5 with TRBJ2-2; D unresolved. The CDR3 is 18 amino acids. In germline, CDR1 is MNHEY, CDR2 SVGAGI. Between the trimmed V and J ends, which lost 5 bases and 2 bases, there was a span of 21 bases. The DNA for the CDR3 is TGTGCCAGCAGTCAGACCGTTGGAGTAGTTGATAACACCGGGGAGCTGTTTTTT. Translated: CASSQTVGVVDNTGELFF.

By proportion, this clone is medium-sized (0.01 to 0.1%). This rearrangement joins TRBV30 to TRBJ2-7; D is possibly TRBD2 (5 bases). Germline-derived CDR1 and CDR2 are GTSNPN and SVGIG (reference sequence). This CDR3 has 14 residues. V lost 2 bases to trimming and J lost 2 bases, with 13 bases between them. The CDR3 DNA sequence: TGTGCCTGGAGTCCCCGGAGAGGGACCTACGAGCAGTACTTC. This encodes CAWSPRRGTYEQYF.

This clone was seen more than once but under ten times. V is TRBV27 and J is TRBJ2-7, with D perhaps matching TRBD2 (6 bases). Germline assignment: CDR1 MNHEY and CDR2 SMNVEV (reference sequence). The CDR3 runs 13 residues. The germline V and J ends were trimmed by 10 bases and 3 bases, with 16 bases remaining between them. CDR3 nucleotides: TGTGCCACCATGAAGGACGGGGGCTACGAGCAGTACTTC. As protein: CATMKDGGYEQYF.

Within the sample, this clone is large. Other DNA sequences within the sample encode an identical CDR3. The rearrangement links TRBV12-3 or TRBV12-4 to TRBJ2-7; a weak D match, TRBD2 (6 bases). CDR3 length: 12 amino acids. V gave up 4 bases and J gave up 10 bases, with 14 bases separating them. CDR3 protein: CASSYRDSFQYF. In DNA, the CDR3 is TGTGCCAGCAGTTACCGGGACTCCTTTCAGTACTTC.

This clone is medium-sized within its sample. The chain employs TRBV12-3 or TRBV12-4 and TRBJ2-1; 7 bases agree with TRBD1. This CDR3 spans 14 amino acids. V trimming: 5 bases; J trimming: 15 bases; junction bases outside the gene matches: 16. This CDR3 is CASSGTAFLGEGFF. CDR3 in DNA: TGTGCCAGCAGTGGGACAGCGTTTCTAGGAGAGGGGTTCTTC.

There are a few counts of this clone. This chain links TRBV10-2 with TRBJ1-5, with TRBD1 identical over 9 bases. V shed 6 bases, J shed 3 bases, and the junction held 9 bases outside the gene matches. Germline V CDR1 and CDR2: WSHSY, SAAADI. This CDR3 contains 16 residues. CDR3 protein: CASSLSTGGFNQPQHF. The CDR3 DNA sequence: TGCGCCAGCAGCCTATCAACAGGGGGCTTCAATCAGCCCCAGCATTTT.

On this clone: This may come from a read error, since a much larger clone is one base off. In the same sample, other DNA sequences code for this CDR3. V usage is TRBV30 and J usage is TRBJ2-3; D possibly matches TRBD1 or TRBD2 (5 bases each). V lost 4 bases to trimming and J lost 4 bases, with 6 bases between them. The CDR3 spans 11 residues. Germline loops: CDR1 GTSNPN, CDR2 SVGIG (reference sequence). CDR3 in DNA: TGTGCCTGGATGGGACCAGATACGCAGTATTTT. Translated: CAWMGPDTQYF.

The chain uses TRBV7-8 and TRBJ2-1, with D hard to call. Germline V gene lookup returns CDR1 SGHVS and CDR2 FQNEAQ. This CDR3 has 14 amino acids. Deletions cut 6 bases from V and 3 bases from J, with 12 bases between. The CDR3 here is CASSNAPFYNEQFF. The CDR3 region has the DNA TGTGCCAGCAGTAACGCCCCGTTCTACAATGAGCAGTTCTTC.

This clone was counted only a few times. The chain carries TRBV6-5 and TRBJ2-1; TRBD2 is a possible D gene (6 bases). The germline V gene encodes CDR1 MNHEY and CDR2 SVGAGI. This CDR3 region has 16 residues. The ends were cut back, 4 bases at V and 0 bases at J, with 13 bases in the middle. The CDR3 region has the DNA TGTGCCAGCAGTTCAAAGCGGGCAAACTCCTACAATGAGCAGTTCTTC. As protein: CASSSKRANSYNEQFF.

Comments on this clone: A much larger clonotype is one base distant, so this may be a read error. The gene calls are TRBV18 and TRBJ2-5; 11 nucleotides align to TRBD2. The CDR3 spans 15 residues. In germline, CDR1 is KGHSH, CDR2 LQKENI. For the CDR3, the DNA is TGTGCCAGCTCACCCGGGACTAGCGGAAAAGAGACCCATTACTTC. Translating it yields CASSPGTSGKETHYF.

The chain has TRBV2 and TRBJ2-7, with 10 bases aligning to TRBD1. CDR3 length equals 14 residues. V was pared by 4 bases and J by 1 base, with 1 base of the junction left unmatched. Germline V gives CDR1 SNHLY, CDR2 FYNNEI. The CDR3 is CASSGQGASYEQYF. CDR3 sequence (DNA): TGTGCCAGCAGTGGACAGGGGGCTTCCTACGAGCAGTACTTC.

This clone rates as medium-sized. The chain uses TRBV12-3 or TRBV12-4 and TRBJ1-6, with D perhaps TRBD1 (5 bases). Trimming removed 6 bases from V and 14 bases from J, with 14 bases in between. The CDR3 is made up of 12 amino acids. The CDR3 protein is CASRWGGSALHF. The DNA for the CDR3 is TGTGCCAGCAGGTGGGGGGGTTCGGCCCTCCACTTT.

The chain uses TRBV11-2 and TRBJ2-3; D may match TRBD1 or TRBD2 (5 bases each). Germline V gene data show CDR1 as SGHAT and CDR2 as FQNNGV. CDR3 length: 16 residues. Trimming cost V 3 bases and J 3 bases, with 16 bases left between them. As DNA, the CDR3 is TGTGCCAGCAGCTTGCAGAGAGGGGACGGTACAGATACGCAGTATTTT. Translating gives CASSLQRGDGTDTQYF.